A selection of T cell receptor beta chains follows, all from one sample in a study of human T cells and chemical hapten exposure. TCRdb reprocessed the RACE reads with MiXCR, giving one entry per CDR3 protein. The data show under 300,000 distinct CDR3 sequences, about 9% seen once. This specimen was whole blood, taken in connection with sensitization to the hapten diphenylcyclopropenone (DPC). All receptors come from a woman aged 40 to 50 with alopecia areata. Some clones in this sample may be carry-over from other donors' samples. The CDR3 runs from the conserved cysteine through the conserved F or W. A D gene is named only where the DNA matches it firmly. Expanded clones are given a class, and other clones once, few, many or no size at all.

clone size	V gene	J gene	D gene	CDR3 protein	CDR3 DNA
.	TRBV20-1	TRBJ1-4	.	CSARDLRQGGGREKLFF	TGCAGTGCTAGAGATTTAAGGCAGGGTGGAGGACGAGAAAAACTGTTTTTT
.	TRBV28	TRBJ2-2	TRBD2	CASSSPGTGGTGELFF	TGTGCCAGCAGTTCCCCCGGGACGGGGGGAACCGGGGAGCTGTTTTTT
.	TRBV7-2	TRBJ1-1	.	CASSLEGRGEAFF	TGTGCCAGCAGCTTAGAGGGCAGGGGTGAAGCTTTCTTT
few	TRBV29-1	TRBJ1-1	.	CSVAPSANTEAFF	TGCAGCGTTGCCCCGTCGGCGAACACTGAAGCTTTCTTT
few	TRBV12-3/TRBV12-4	TRBJ1-2	.	CASSFIRGGGYTF	TGTGCCAGCAGTTTTATCAGGGGAGGCGGCTACACCTTC
once	TRBV25-1	TRBJ2-7	.	CARLMGEQYF	TGTGCCAGGTTGATGGGAGAGCAGTACTTC
many	TRBV7-2	TRBJ1-5	TRBD1	CASSPGQGNQPQHF	TGTGCCAGCAGCCCGGGACAGGGCAATCAGCCCCAGCATTTT
.	TRBV6-5	TRBJ2-2	TRBD2	CASSQRGAGELFF	TGTGCCAGCTCACAACGGGGGGCCGGGGAGCTGTTTTTT
many	TRBV9	TRBJ2-1	TRBD1	CASSVDWGQGNEQFF	TGTGCCAGCAGCGTGGATTGGGGACAGGGCAATGAGCAGTTCTTC
.	TRBV6-2/TRBV6-3	TRBJ1-1	TRBD1	CASTKTGGMNTEAFF	TGTGCCAGCACCAAAACAGGGGGTATGAACACTGAAGCTTTCTTT
few	TRBV6-2/TRBV6-3	TRBJ2-7	TRBD2	CASSYLASGAEQYF	TGTGCCAGCAGTTACCTGGCTAGCGGGGCGGAGCAGTACTTC
.	TRBV30	TRBJ1-3	.	CARYRGPSGNTIYF	TGTGCCCGGTACCGGGGGCCCTCTGGAAACACCATATATTTT
few	TRBV6-5	TRBJ1-5	TRBD1	CASRPTGGINQPQHF	TGTGCCAGCAGGCCGACAGGGGGCATCAATCAGCCCCAGCATTTT
.	TRBV6-2/TRBV6-3	TRBJ2-1	TRBD2	CASSYDGLAGSNPLYNEQFF	TGTGCCAGCAGTTACGACGGACTAGCGGGATCAAACCCCCTCTACAATGAGCAGTTCTTC
few	TRBV12-3/TRBV12-4	TRBJ2-3	TRBD1	CASGPTGSDTDTQYF	TGTGCCAGCGGGCCGACAGGGAGTGACACAGATACGCAGTATTTT
few	TRBV12-3/TRBV12-4	TRBJ1-5	.	CASSSRDTQPQHF	TGTGCCAGCAGTTCCCGGGACACTCAGCCCCAGCATTTT
.	TRBV7-9	TRBJ2-5	.	CASSPPAVRETQYF	TGTGCCAGCAGCCCCCCCGCTGTTCGAGAGACCCAGTACTTC
.	TRBV20-1	TRBJ2-7	TRBD2	CSANLPGTSGRAGEQYF	TGCAGTGCCAACCTGCCCGGGACTAGCGGGAGGGCCGGGGAGCAGTACTTC
few	TRBV12-3/TRBV12-4	TRBJ1-4	.	CPSVNGEREKLFF	TGTCCCAGCGTCAACGGCGAGCGTGAAAAACTGTTTTTT
many	TRBV20-1	TRBJ2-2	.	CSARLITGNHRELFF	TGCAGTGCTAGACTAATCACCGGGAACCACCGGGAGCTGTTTTTT
many	TRBV29-1	TRBJ2-2	.	CTCRGSNTGELFF	TGCACCTGCCGGGGCTCGAACACCGGGGAGCTGTTTTTT
.	TRBV5-1	TRBJ2-3	.	CASSSPGNGDTQYF	TGCGCCAGCAGCTCCCCCGGGAATGGAGATACGCAGTATTTT
few	TRBV6-2/TRBV6-3	TRBJ1-6	.	CASMSSYNSPLHF	TGTGCCAGCATGAGCTCCTATAATTCACCCCTCCACTTT
few	TRBV11-2	TRBJ1-1	.	CASSLVSGPTEAFF	TGTGCCAGCAGCTTAGTATCGGGGCCAACTGAAGCTTTCTTT
few	TRBV29-1	TRBJ2-7	TRBD1	CSVDPGTGVSEQYF	TGCAGCGTTGACCCCGGGACAGGGGTGTCCGAGCAGTACTTC
.	TRBV5-6	TRBJ2-5	.	CASNNKGAGETQYF	TGTGCCAGCAATAATAAAGGGGCCGGAGAGACCCAGTACTTC
.	TRBV5-6	TRBJ1-1	.	CASSVGPTTFF	TGTGCCAGCAGCGTAGGGCCCACCACTTTCTTT
many	TRBV28	TRBJ2-5	TRBD2	CASSAPSGKGYQETQYF	TGTGCCAGCAGTGCCCCCAGCGGGAAGGGGTACCAAGAGACCCAGTACTTC
.	TRBV27	TRBJ2-7	.	CASSYRLGSYEQYF	TGTGCCAGCAGTTACCGACTAGGGTCCTACGAGCAGTACTTC
few	TRBV6-5	TRBJ1-3	TRBD1	CASSYDRAGNTIYF	TGTGCCAGCAGTTACGACAGGGCGGGAAACACCATATATTTT
.	TRBV7-6	TRBJ2-1	TRBD2	CASSLEASGHSYNEQFF	TGTGCCAGCAGCTTAGAGGCTAGCGGGCACTCCTACAATGAGCAGTTCTTC
few	TRBV28	TRBJ1-4	.	CASSFRGIANEKLFF	TGTGCCAGCAGCTTTAGGGGGATCGCTAATGAAAAACTGTTTTTT
.	TRBV10-3	TRBJ2-1	TRBD1	CAISGLGTGAYNEQFF	TGTGCCATCAGTGGTTTAGGGACAGGGGCCTACAATGAGCAGTTCTTC
.	TRBV5-1	TRBJ2-1	TRBD2	CASSSTGTSGRDWNEQFF	TGCGCCAGCAGCTCTACCGGGACTAGCGGGAGGGACTGGAATGAGCAGTTCTTC
.	TRBV6-5	TRBJ2-6	.	CASRRDSGANVLTF	TGTGCCAGCAGGAGGGACTCTGGGGCCAACGTCCTGACTTTC
.	TRBV20-1	TRBJ2-2	.	CSARFVGRGELFF	TGCAGTGCTAGATTTGTCGGCCGCGGGGAGCTGTTTTTT
few	TRBV7-2	TRBJ2-7	.	CASSSTGQEQYF	TGTGCCAGCAGCTCCACAGGGCAAGAGCAGTACTTC
.	TRBV20-1	TRBJ1-1	TRBD1	CSASTPTTGGAFF	TGCAGTGCTAGTACTCCTACGACAGGGGGGGCTTTCTTT
.	TRBV29-1	TRBJ1-3	TRBD1	CSVEGQENTIYF	TGCAGCGTTGAGGGACAGGAAAACACCATATATTTT
.	TRBV2	TRBJ2-2	.	CASRTDGANTGELFF	TGTGCCAGCAGGACCGACGGTGCGAACACCGGGGAGCTGTTTTTT
.	TRBV27	TRBJ2-7	TRBD2	CASKVIGRASEQYF	TGTGCCAGCAAGGTAATCGGGAGGGCGAGCGAGCAGTACTTC
few	TRBV11-2	TRBJ2-3	.	CASSLGLALDTQYF	TGTGCCAGCAGCTTAGGCCTAGCATTGGATACGCAGTATTTT
many	TRBV28	TRBJ2-4	.	CASSMAKNIQYF	TGTGCCAGCAGTATGGCCAAAAACATTCAGTACTTC
.	TRBV6-2/TRBV6-3	TRBJ1-1	TRBD1	CATGQGANLMNTEAFF	TGTGCCACCGGACAGGGGGCGAATTTGATGAACACTGAAGCTTTCTTT
.	TRBV7-9	TRBJ2-7	TRBD1	CASGDRSYEQYF	TGTGCCAGCGGGGACAGATCCTACGAGCAGTACTTC
.	TRBV12-3/TRBV12-4	TRBJ1-4	TRBD1	CASSQRQGANEKLFF	TGTGCCAGCAGTCAGAGACAGGGGGCTAATGAAAAACTGTTTTTT
many	TRBV20-1	TRBJ2-5	.	CSARVPAQETQYF	TGCAGTGCTAGAGTCCCAGCACAGGAGACCCAGTACTTC
.	TRBV11-2	TRBJ2-7	TRBD1	CASSLDGQVDSFF	TGTGCCAGCAGCTTAGATGGACAGGTAGATTCTTTCTTC
.	TRBV9	TRBJ2-1	.	CASSEYGSSWDEQFF	TGTGCCAGCAGCGAGTACGGGAGTTCCTGGGATGAGCAGTTCTTC
.	TRBV6-2/TRBV6-3	TRBJ2-1	.	CASTRDKRGTSRPTDEQFF	TGTGCCAGCACAAGGGATAAGAGGGGCACTAGCCGCCCTACGGATGAGCAGTTCTTC
few	TRBV27	TRBJ1-2	.	CATYGYGYTF	TGTGCCACTTACGGGTATGGCTACACCTTC
many	TRBV2	TRBJ2-7	TRBD1	CASSDVGQGNYEQYF	TGTGCCAGCAGTGACGTGGGACAGGGGAACTACGAGCAGTACTTC
many	TRBV24-1	TRBJ2-2	TRBD2	CATSPRSGRRSTGELFF	TGTGCCACCAGCCCAAGAAGCGGGAGGCGGAGCACCGGGGAGCTGTTTTTT
.	TRBV7-3	TRBJ2-5	.	CASSLNSQETQYF	TGTGCCAGCAGCTTAAACAGCCAAGAGACCCAGTACTTC